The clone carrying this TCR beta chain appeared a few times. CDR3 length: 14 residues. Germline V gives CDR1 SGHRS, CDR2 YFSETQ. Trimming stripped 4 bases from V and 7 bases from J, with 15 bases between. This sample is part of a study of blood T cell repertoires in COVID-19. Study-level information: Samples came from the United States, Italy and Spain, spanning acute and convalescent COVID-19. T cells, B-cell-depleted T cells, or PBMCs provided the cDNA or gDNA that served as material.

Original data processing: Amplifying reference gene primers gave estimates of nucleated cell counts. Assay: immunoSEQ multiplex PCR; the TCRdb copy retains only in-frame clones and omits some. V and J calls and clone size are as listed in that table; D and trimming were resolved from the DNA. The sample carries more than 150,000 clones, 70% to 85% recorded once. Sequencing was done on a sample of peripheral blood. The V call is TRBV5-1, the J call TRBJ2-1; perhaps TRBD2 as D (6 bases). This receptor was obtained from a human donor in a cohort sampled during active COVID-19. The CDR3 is CASSPETRGNEQFF. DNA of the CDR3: TGCGCCAGCAGCCCAGAGACTAGAGGGAATGAGCAGTTCTTC.